This is a list of T cell receptor beta chains from one sample in a study of T cells in Graves' hyperthyroidism and ophthalmopathy. TCRdb ran MiXCR on the multiplex PCR reads and lists one entry per CDR3 protein. This table holds about 380,000 distinct CDR3 sequences, approximately 12% found once. The material sequenced was blood. Receptors were obtained from a man aged 25-45 years with Graves' hyperthyroidism that later progressed to Graves' ophthalmopathy. The CDR3 runs from the conserved cysteine through the conserved F or W. A D gene is named only where the DNA matches it firmly. For some rows the clone size is stated as once, few or many, or as a class when expanded; others skip it.

V	size	D	J	DNA	CDR3
TRBV2	many	.	TRBJ1-3	TGTGCCAGTAGCCCCGTAGTGACAGGATGGAATCCGAACACCATATATTTT	CASSPVVTGWNPNTIYF
TRBV28	many	TRBD1	TRBJ2-5	TGTGCCAGCATGGAATTGGGCGACAGGGGCCCAGGCATCGAGACCCAGTACTTC	CASMELGDRGPGIETQYF
TRBV7-3	.	TRBD1	TRBJ1-2	TGTGCCAGCAGCTTGGACAGGGCCTGGTTGCCCACCTTC	CASSLDRAWLPTF
TRBV6-1	.	TRBD1	TRBJ2-4	TGTGCCAGCAGTGGTGAGGGGACAGGGAGCCCAAGCGCCAGAAACATTCAGTACTTC	CASSGEGTGSPSARNIQYF
TRBV7-8	many	.	TRBJ2-3	TGTGCCAGCAGCTTGCGTACTAGCACAGATACGCAGTATTTT	CASSLRTSTDTQYF
TRBV24-1	.	TRBD2	TRBJ2-5	TGTGCCACCAGTGATTTGCCCCGTAGCGGGAGTGAGACCCAGTACTTC	CATSDLPRSGSETQYF
TRBV10-3	many	TRBD2	TRBJ2-7	TGTGCCATCAGTGACCCTAGCGGGGGCAAAGGATACGAGCAGTACTTC	CAISDPSGGKGYEQYF
TRBV20-1	many	TRBD2	TRBJ2-3	TGCAGTGCTAGAGATAGCGGGGGGGTAATAGATACGCAGTATTTT	CSARDSGGVIDTQYF
TRBV5-1	many	TRBD2	TRBJ2-3	TGCGCCAGCAGCCCGGGACTAGCGGGCTCAGATACGCAGTATTTT	CASSPGLAGSDTQYF
TRBV6-5	.	.	TRBJ1-6	TGTGCCAGCGGTCACCTCACAGGACAGAAAAATTCACCCCTCCACTTT	CASGHLTGQKNSPLHF
TRBV14	.	.	TRBJ2-5	TGTGCCAGCAGCCAAGATGGACCAGAGACCCAGTACTTC	CASSQDGPETQYF
TRBV11-2	many	TRBD1	TRBJ2-7	TGTGCCAGCAGCCAAGGACAGGGGCCCTACGAGCAGTACTTC	CASSQGQGPYEQYF
TRBV12-3/TRBV12-4	many	TRBD1	TRBJ1-4	TGTGCCAGCAGCTCCGGCGGGACAGCTACTAATGAAAAACTGTTTTTT	CASSSGGTATNEKLFF
TRBV29-1	few	.	TRBJ1-5	TGCAGCGCTGAAGTGGACCTGGGGCAGCCCCAGCATTTT	CSAEVDLGQPQHF
TRBV12-3/TRBV12-4	.	.	TRBJ1-2	TGTGCCAGCAGTTTAGGACGGGGGCGAAAGTATGGCTACACCTTC	CASSLGRGRKYGYTF
TRBV10-3	.	TRBD2	TRBJ2-7	TGTGCCATCAGTGAACGGGGGGACGAGCAGTACTTC	CAISERGDEQYF
TRBV7-3	many	.	TRBJ2-3	TGTGCCAGCAGCTTAAATGGGGGTACAGATACGCAGTATTTT	CASSLNGGTDTQYF
TRBV13	.	TRBD2	TRBJ2-2	TGTGCCAGCAGCCCTCTAGCGGGGGGGTACACCGGGGAGCTGTTTTTT	CASSPLAGGYTGELFF
TRBV3-1	many	TRBD1	TRBJ2-7	TGTGCCAGCAGCCAAGATCCTGGACCGGACAGGGGTGTCGAGCAGTACTTC	CASSQDPGPDRGVEQYF